This TCR beta chain was sequenced during a study of blood T cell repertoires in COVID-19 (dated by TCRdb to about 2020). For context, the study as a whole: Samples from collaborators originated in the United States, Italy and Spain and spanned both the acute and convalescent phases of COVID-19. Subjects who had been exposed to COVID-19, were actively infected with it, or had recovered from it provided the deeply sampled blood TCRbeta repertoires that made up the dataset. The prospective study material was composed of cDNA or gDNA derived from T cells, B-cell-depleted T cells, or PBMCs. A de-identified subject ID, COVID-19 status, age in years and sex were almost always included in the sample metadata. Samples came from the ongoing ImmuneRACE study (first 160 participants) plus 1,254 subjects from 6 global collaborators. A freely available public database, intended as a resource for researchers studying the immune response to SARS-CoV-2, is where the repertoires were released. Where available, HLA class I and class II types were taken from metadata supplied by the sample provider and were not determined by assay-based typing. Broader findings and caveats from the paper: The amount of clinical and demographic metadata varied by source and participant and was provided uncurated.

The CDR3 numbers 10 residues from cysteine through phenylalanine. Here the CDR3 DNA is all that survives: 30 bases in frame from base 1. CDR1 and CDR2 are read off the germline V gene as SGHAT and FQNNGV. The germline ends are 3 bases apart after V is trimmed by 3 bases and J by 6 bases. The collaborating institutions used their own protocols to collect whole blood in K2EDTA tubes. For TCRbeta analysis, collaborator samples were shipped as frozen whole blood, as isolated PBMCs, or as DNA extracted from either sample type. The immunoSEQ Assay, a bias-controlled multiplex PCR, was used to amplify TCRbeta CDR3 regions from genomic DNA. The paper's processing steps were these. The number of nucleated cells in each sample was estimated from the amplification of reference gene primers within the assay. To quantify the absolute abundance of each unique TCRbeta CDR3 rearrangement, sequence reads were collapsed and filtered. For each sample, productive Simpson clonality was calculated as the square root of Simpson's diversity index across productive rearrangements. TCRdb carries this immuneACCESS record with in-frame sequences only. Its versions omit some clonotypes, under half of them owing to an unresolved V gene in the studies checked, with the rest unexplained. V and J calls and clone size are those listed in that table; D and trimming were worked out from the DNA. The sample data list tens of thousands of clones, and over 80% of these were observed just once. The top ten constitute around 12% of the sample.

In regard to this clone: Its antigen has not been determined. Base qualities were left out, and no much larger clone turns up one base away.

The source material was peripheral blood. Recombination linked TRBV11-2 to TRBJ2-7, with no reliable assignment of the D segment. This receptor was taken from a human donor in a cohort sampled during active COVID-19. The sequence in DNA is TGTGCCAGCAGCTTCGGCGAGCAGTACTTC. This is translated as CASSFGEQYF.